Listed below are T cell receptor beta chains from one sample, sequenced in a study of blood T cell repertoires in COVID-19. Only in-frame clones appear in the TCRdb table, and some are missing; sequencing was by immunoSEQ multiplex PCR. This table holds some 390,000 clones, around 89% found once. The sample consisted of PBMCs or T cells enriched from blood (not recorded which). The receptors derive from a man aged 25-40 years who had recovered from COVID-19. Each CDR3 is given with its conserved first and last residue. D genes are given only for firm matches. The listing skips clone size in some rows; elsewhere it reads once, few, many or a size class.

size	J	V	D	CDR3	DNA
few	TRBJ1-4	TRBV10-3	-	CAISDEMEKLFF	TGTGCCATCAGTGATGAGATGGAAAAACTGTTTTTT
-	TRBJ1-4	TRBV15	TRBD1	CATSRGQGAPTNEKLFF	TGTGCCACCAGCAGAGGACAGGGGGCACCAACTAATGAAAAACTGTTTTTT
-	TRBJ1-4	TRBV7-7	-	CASSPGLNEKLFF	TGTGCTAGCAGTCCAGGGTTGAACGAAAAACTGTTTTTT
-	TRBJ2-2	TRBV15	-	CATSRGSGYNTGELFF	TGTGCCACCAGCAGAGGGAGCGGGTACAACACCGGGGAGCTGTTTTTT
once	TRBJ2-3	TRBV28	-	CASSPAGWSTDTQYF	TGTGCCAGCAGTCCAGCAGGGTGGAGCACAGATACGCAGTATTTT
-	TRBJ2-3	TRBV5-5	TRBD2	CASSLLPTSGRLEVTDTQYF	TGTGCCAGCAGCTTGCTGCCCACTAGCGGGAGGTTGGAGGTCACAGATACGCAGTATTTT
-	TRBJ2-2	TRBV28	-	CATFGSSGELFF	TGTGCCACCTTCGGGAGCTCCGGGGAGCTGTTTTTT
-	TRBJ1-2	TRBV19	TRBD1	CASRGPGQGYYGYTF	TGTGCCAGTAGGGGGCCCGGACAGGGGTACTATGGCTACACCTTC
-	TRBJ1-6	TRBV9	TRBD1	CASSPRAIQGNSPLHF	TGTGCCAGCAGCCCCCGAGCCATACAGGGGAATTCACCCCTCCACTTT
-	TRBJ2-1	TRBV27	TRBD2	CASSPQGLAGGPEQFF	TGTGCCAGCAGTCCCCAGGGGCTAGCGGGAGGGCCGGAGCAGTTCTTC
-	TRBJ2-7	TRBV19	TRBD2	CASSIELAGVWYEQYF	TGTGCCAGTAGTATTGAACTAGCGGGAGTTTGGTACGAGCAGTACTTC
-	TRBJ2-7	TRBV6-1	TRBD2	CASSEASGSFYEQYF	TGTGCCAGCAGTGAGGCTAGCGGGAGCTTCTACGAGCAGTACTTC
-	TRBJ1-1	TRBV3-1/TRBV3-2	-	CASSLWGGDYTEAFF	TGTGCCAGCAGTCTTTGGGGGGGGGACTACACTGAAGCTTTCTTT
-	TRBJ2-7	TRBV6-5	TRBD2	CASSYAWAGGPYEQYF	TGTGCCAGCAGTTACGCCTGGGCGGGAGGGCCCTACGAGCAGTACTTC
-	TRBJ1-1	TRBV3-1/TRBV3-2	TRBD1	CASSLGQGFTEAFF	TGTGCCAGCAGCCTCGGACAGGGCTTCACTGAAGCTTTCTTT
-	TRBJ1-4	TRBV13	TRBD1	CASSRTGSEKLFF	TGTGCCAGCTCCAGGACAGGGAGTGAAAAACTGTTTTTT
-	TRBJ1-3	TRBV7-2	-	CASTVLGGSGNTIYF	TGTGCCAGCACGGTCCTAGGGGGATCTGGAAACACCATATATTTT
-	TRBJ2-1	TRBV19	TRBD1	CASSSRDRAYNEQFF	TGTGCCAGTAGTTCCCGGGACAGGGCCTACAATGAGCAGTTCTTC
-	TRBJ1-5	TRBV7-9	-	CASSLDRLNQPQHF	TGTGCCAGCAGCTTAGACAGGTTAAATCAGCCCCAGCATTTT
-	TRBJ2-7	TRBV28	-	CASSWSVLPYEQYF	TGTGCCAGCAGTTGGAGTGTGCTTCCCTACGAGCAGTACTTC
-	TRBJ1-2	TRBV28	-	CASSLPRPNYGYTF	TGTGCCAGCAGTTTACCTCGTCCTAACTATGGCTACACCTTC
-	TRBJ1-5	TRBV30	-	CAWSWTSNQPQHF	TGTGCCTGGAGTTGGACATCTAATCAGCCCCAGCATTTT
-	TRBJ2-2	TRBV4-2	TRBD2	CASSLHSRLAGVSNTGELFF	TGTGCCAGCAGCCTTCACTCGCGACTAGCGGGAGTATCGAACACCGGGGAGCTGTTTTTT
-	TRBJ2-7	TRBV7-2	TRBD2	CASASGRASHEQYF	TGTGCCAGCGCCAGCGGGAGGGCCTCCCACGAGCAGTACTTC
-	TRBJ1-5	TRBV3-1/TRBV3-2	-	CASSQDGGGSNQPQHF	TGTGCCAGCAGCCAAGATGGGGGCGGAAGCAATCAGCCCCAGCATTTT
-	TRBJ1-5	TRBV27	TRBD1	CASSWGTGGNQPQHF	TGTGCCAGCAGTTGGGGGACAGGGGGCAATCAGCCCCAGCATTTT
few	TRBJ1-2	TRBV12-3/TRBV12-4	-	CASSSGLGYTF	TGTGCCAGCAGTTCGGGACTTGGCTACACCTTC
-	TRBJ1-1	TRBV7-9	-	CASSLGKTGQEAFF	TGTGCCAGCAGCTTAGGTAAGACAGGACAGGAAGCTTTCTTT
-	TRBJ2-3	TRBV6-5	TRBD2	CASQKGGRETDTQYF	TGTGCCAGTCAAAAAGGCGGGAGAGAGACAGATACGCAGTATTTT
once	TRBJ2-7	TRBV6-5	TRBD1	CASSYGTGEPYEQYF	TGTGCCAGCAGTTACGGGACAGGGGAACCTTACGAGCAGTACTTC
-	TRBJ2-7	TRBV5-1	-	CASSFGGLGNEQYF	TGCGCCAGCAGCTTTGGGGGGTTGGGGAACGAGCAGTACTTC
-	TRBJ1-2	TRBV12-3/TRBV12-4	-	CASGRDNYGYTF	TGTGCCAGCGGGAGGGATAACTATGGCTACACCTTC
-	TRBJ2-1	TRBV19	-	CASKAADLNEQFF	TGTGCCAGTAAGGCAGCGGACCTCAATGAGCAGTTCTTC
once	TRBJ2-1	TRBV7-2	TRBD1	CASSLVPGQSLYNEQFF	TGTGCCAGCAGCTTAGTCCCGGGACAGTCTTTGTACAATGAGCAGTTCTTC
-	TRBJ1-1	TRBV7-3	TRBD1	CASSRQGIPEAFF	TGTGCCAGCAGCCGACAGGGGATACCTGAAGCTTTCTTT
-	TRBJ2-1	TRBV11-2	-	CASSGARAYEQFF	TGTGCCAGCAGCGGGGCACGCGCGTATGAGCAGTTCTTC
-	TRBJ1-2	TRBV3-1/TRBV3-2	-	CASSHLSAYGYTF	TGTGCCAGCAGCCATTTAAGCGCCTATGGCTACACCTTC
-	TRBJ1-1	TRBV2	-	CASSFLWNTEAFF	TGTGCCAGCAGCTTCCTTTGGAACACTGAAGCTTTCTTT
-	TRBJ2-5	TRBV18	-	CASSPSMLETQYF	TGTGCCAGCTCACCATCTATGTTGGAGACCCAGTACTTC
-	TRBJ1-2	TRBV15	TRBD1	CATSRAGQGVGGYTF	TGTGCCACCAGCAGGGCAGGACAGGGGGTAGGAGGCTACACCTTC
-	TRBJ2-7	TRBV19	TRBD2	CASSIGASGGSYEQYF	TGTGCCAGTAGTATAGGTGCTAGCGGCGGTTCCTACGAGCAGTACTTC
-	TRBJ1-5	TRBV4-1	-	CASSTQSGDSNQPQHF	TGCGCCAGCAGCACCCAGAGCGGTGATAGCAATCAGCCCCAGCATTTT
-	TRBJ2-1	TRBV4-1	TRBD2	CASSQDPKILSFQAGGVGEQFF	TGCGCCAGCAGCCAAGATCCAAAGATACTGTCATTCCAAGCGGGAGGAGTCGGTGAGCAGTTCTTC
few	TRBJ2-5	TRBV7-9	TRBD1	CASSPQGGQGGTQYF	TGTGCCAGCAGCCCACAAGGAGGACAGGGTGGGACCCAGTACTTC
-	TRBJ1-1	TRBV19	-	CASSRREGTEAFF	TGTGCCAGTAGTCGGAGGGAGGGCACTGAAGCTTTCTTT
-	TRBJ2-5	TRBV6-5	-	CAVYKETQYF	TGTGCCGTCTATAAGGAGACCCAGTACTTC